This T cell receptor beta chain was sequenced for a study of cytomegalovirus exposure and HLA in healthy donors. Study details: Of the donors genotyped, approximately 400 in all, about 80% fell in the Caucasian-associated ancestry cluster.

Both 60 Vbeta primers and 13 Jbeta primers went into the PCR. Sequencing used immunoSEQ multiplex PCR; TCRdb keeps in-frame clones, though not all of them. The sample shows 110,000 to 150,000 clones, around 77% of them seen only once. As regards this clone: Its matching antigen is unknown.

Per the germline V gene, CDR1 is ENHRY and CDR2 is SYGVKD. Unmatched junction bases numbered 13, after V lost 10 bases and J lost 4 bases. The CDR3 is 15 amino acids. Study-wide results and limits: The authors later found HLA-associated TCR beta chains more clonally expanded than equally common others. As a later analysis showed, several of the most significant clusters appeared to be linked to common viral pathogens. Earlier analysis looked at TCR beta V segments, and most were productive about 87% or about 30% of the time.

Sequences were obtained from PBMCs. The chain carries TRBV10-3 and TRBJ2-7; 10 bases align to TRBD1. This receptor was taken from a man younger than 45 in good health and CMV-seronegative. CDR3 in DNA: TGTGCCACTAAGATAGGGACAGGGGAATTTTACGAGCAGTACTTC. Encoded protein: CATKIGTGEFYEQYF.